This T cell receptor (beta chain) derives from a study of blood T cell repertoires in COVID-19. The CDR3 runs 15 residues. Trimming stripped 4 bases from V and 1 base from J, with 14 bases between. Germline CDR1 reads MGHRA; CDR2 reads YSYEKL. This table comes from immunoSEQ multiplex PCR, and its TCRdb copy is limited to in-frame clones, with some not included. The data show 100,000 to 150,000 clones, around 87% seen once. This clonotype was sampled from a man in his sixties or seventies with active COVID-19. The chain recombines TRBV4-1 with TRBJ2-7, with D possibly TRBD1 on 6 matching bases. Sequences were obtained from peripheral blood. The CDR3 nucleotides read TGCGCCAGCAGCCTTCCCGGGACAACGTCCTACGAGCAGTACTTC. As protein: CASSLPGTTSYEQYF.